This T cell receptor beta chain was sequenced during a study of shared clonotypes between healthy human individuals. Study-level points and caveats: Several donors had around 5.5% of their naive CD4 clonotypes in common.

HIV-negative, healthy adults without recent acute infections or vaccinations were the donors. CDR3 length: 16 residues. Germline CDR1 LNHNV, CDR2 YYDKDF (reference sequence). V dropped 2 bases and J dropped 5; count of bases not matched to a gene: 8. Measured with immunoSEQ multiplex PCR; TCRdb has only the in-frame clones, and not every one. The sample records about 1.1 million clones, approximately 80% being singletons. With respect to this clone: What it recognizes is unknown.

The TCR comes from a man younger than 35 in good health. Some clones in this sample may be carry-over from other donors' samples. The chain recombines TRBV15 with TRBJ2-2; 7 bases agree with TRBD2. The material sequenced was memory CD4+ T cells from PBMCs. Noted subset: CD45RA-negative fraction. The CDR3 nucleotides read TGTGCCACCAGCAGAAAGGGGAGTAGCGGGACCGGGGAGCTGTTTTTT. Encoded protein: CATSRKGSSGTGELFF. Drawing the rest from reference TRBV15 and TRBJ2-2, the complete variable domain is DAMVIQNPRYQVTQFGKPVTLSCSQTLNHNVMYWYQQKSSQAPKLLFHYYDKDFNNEADTPDNFQSRRPNTSFCFLDIRSPGLGDTAMYLCATSRKGSSGTGELFFGEGSRLTVL.